The TCR beta chain described here comes from a study of T-cell reconstitution after alpha-beta-depleted transplantation in children. This clonotype was detected only a few times. Using unique molecular identifiers, the investigators prepared the TCRbeta library. MiXCR was run by TCRdb on the PCR reads, yielding one entry per CDR3 protein. The sample shows just under 550,000 distinct CDR3 sequences, around 16% of them seen only once. Per germline, CDR1 LGHDT and CDR2 YNNKEL (reference sequence). V dropped 5 bases and J dropped 0 bases, with 20 bases sitting between them. The CDR3 spans 18 residues. The sequences come from PBMCs from the stem cell graft donor, collected from the stem cell graft. The chain uses TRBV3-1 and TRBJ2-4, with D perhaps matching TRBD2 (6 bases). The clonotype was recovered from a human donor who donated a stem cell graft to a child with acute lymphoblastic leukemia. The CDR3: CASSARGEPGPAKNIQYF. As DNA, the CDR3 is TGTGCCAGCAGCGCCCGCGGGGAACCCGGACCAGCCAAAAACATTCAGTACTTC.